Below, 5 T cell receptor beta chains from the same sample are listed, as sequenced in a study of blood T cell repertoires in COVID-19 (dated by TCRdb to about 2020). Libraries came from the immunoSEQ multiplex PCR assay. TCRdb carries this immuneACCESS record with in-frame sequences only. Its versions omit some clonotypes, under half of them owing to an unresolved V gene in the studies checked, with the rest unexplained. This sample holds approximately 140,000 clones; 80% to 90% were observed only once. The leading ten clones occupy about 4.3% of the sample. Sequenced material: peripheral blood. These receptors all stem from a woman aged 40 to 49 with acute or convalescent COVID-19.

This clone was counted a few times. This rearrangement joins TRBV28 to TRBJ1-1; weak D call: TRBD1 (5 bases). The CDR3 length is 15 residues. Germline assignment: CDR1 MDHEN and CDR2 SYDVKM. Between the trimmed V and J ends, which lost 2 bases and 1 base, there was a span of 11 bases. As DNA, the CDR3 is TGTGCCAGCAGTTTACGCGGGACCCCGAACACTGAAGCTTTCTTT. It specifies CASSLRGTPNTEAFF.

The rearrangement links TRBV4-3 to TRBJ1-2, with no clear D. The CDR3 is 14 amino acids. V was shortened by 0 bases and J by 6 bases, with 11 bases between the two germline ends. CDR1 and CDR2 from the germline V gene are LGHNA and YSLEER. CDR3 bases: TGCGCCAGCAGCCAAGACACTACGGGGAATGGCTACACCTTC. This gives the protein CASSQDTTGNGYTF.

The rearrangement links TRBV2 to TRBJ1-1; 9 bases are shared with TRBD1. CDR3 length: 16 amino acids. The germline V gene has CDR1 SNHLY and CDR2 FYNNEI. Trimming removed 4 bases from V and 1 base from J; junction bases left unmatched: 7. The CDR3 DNA reads TGTGCCAGCAGTGGGGACAGGGTTCCCAAGAACACTGAAGCTTTCTTT. It is translated as CASSGDRVPKNTEAFF.

The rearrangement uses TRBV30 and TRBJ2-2; no definite D call. The CDR3 length is 12 residues. From germline, CDR1 is GTSNPN and CDR2 SVGIG (reference sequence). The V end lost 2 bases, the J end lost 5 bases, and 6 bases lay between the germline ends. Written as DNA, the CDR3 is TGTGCCTGGAGTTCGGGTACCGGGGAGCTGTTTTTT. Its translation: CAWSSGTGELFF.

This clone was counted between two and nine times. This chain connects TRBV11-2 to TRBJ1-3; D may be TRBD1 (5 bases). V lost 5 bases and J lost 2, with 10 bases in between. Germline V gene data show CDR1 as SGHAT and CDR2 as FQNNGV. This CDR3 contains 14 residues. The CDR3 loop reads CASSRGSTGNTIYF. The CDR3 DNA reads TGTGCCAGCAGCCGGGGGAGTACTGGAAACACCATATATTTT.